What follows are 3 T cell receptor beta chains derived from one specimen sequenced in a study of blood T cell repertoires in COVID-19. The protocol was immunoSEQ multiplex PCR, while the TCRdb copy is restricted to in-frame clones and leaves out a portion. The table shows some 260,000 clones, with over 80% occurring only once. The sample was PBMCs or T cells enriched from blood (not recorded which). All receptors come from a woman aged 18-29 years who had recovered from COVID-19.

The chain employs TRBV7-3 and TRBJ1-1, with D perhaps matching TRBD1 (6 bases). Per the germline V gene, CDR1 is SGHTA and CDR2 is FQGTGA. The CDR3 runs 16 residues. Trimming shortened V by 5 bases and J by 6 bases, and 22 bases separated the two germline ends. CDR3 in amino acids: CASSPTPTGSGAEAFF. CDR3 coding DNA: TGTGCCAGCAGCCCAACGCCTACAGGGTCTGGCGCTGAAGCTTTCTTT.

This chain joins TRBV7-8 and TRBJ2-5; TRBD1 matches at 8 bases. Trimming at V came to 0 bases and at J to 4 bases, leaving 7 bases not matched to a gene. CDR1 SGHVS and CDR2 FQNEAQ come from the germline V gene. This CDR3 has 16 amino acids. The DNA for the CDR3 is TGTGCCAGCAGCTTAGCTTCAGGGGGCTCAGGAGAGACCCAGTACTTC. This translates into CASSLASGGSGETQYF.

The CDR3 DNA is TGTGCCAGCAGCTTGGCAGGACACCCTGCGTTCTTC. Amino acids: CASSLAGHPAFF. The J gene is TRBJ2-1, the V gene TRBV5-6; D may be TRBD1 (5 bases). CDR1 is SGHDT and CDR2 is YYEEEE in the germline V gene. V dropped 0 bases and J dropped 15 bases, with 13 bases sitting between them. The CDR3 covers 12 residues. Full variable domain (outside the CDR3, taken from reference TRBV5-6 and TRBJ2-1): DAGVTQSPTHLIKTRGQQVTLRCSPKSGHDTVSWYQQALGQGPQFIFQYYEEEERQRGNFPDRFSGHQFPNYSSELNVNALLLGDSALYLCASSLAGHPAFFGPGTRLTVL.